A single sample gave rise to the 32 T cell receptor beta chains below, sequenced in a study of T cells in Graves' hyperthyroidism and ophthalmopathy. The CDR3 regions of TCR beta were amplified from RNA transcripts. The study used the HTBI primer set for a first-round RT-PCR of the TCR CDR3. One entry per CDR3 protein results from TCRdb running MiXCR on the multiplex PCR reads. There are a few hundred thousand distinct CDR3 sequences in the sample; about 15% occur only once, and roughly 15% lies in the top ten. Sequencing used blood. These receptors all stem from a woman in her 40s with Graves' hyperthyroidism that later progressed to Graves' ophthalmopathy.

This chain links TRBV12-3 or TRBV12-4 with TRBJ2-1; maybe TRBD2 (5 bases). This CDR3 has 13 amino acids. V dropped 3 bases and J dropped 6 bases, with 9 bases sitting between them. CDR3 amino acids: CASSLEEPNEQFF. DNA of the CDR3: TGTGCCAGCAGTTTGGAGGAGCCCAATGAGCAGTTCTTC.

This clonotype was counted ten times or more. The chain links TRBV11-2 to TRBJ2-7; D is possibly TRBD2 (6 bases). The CDR3 is 15 amino acids. Germline V gives CDR1 SGHAT, CDR2 FQNNGV. V gave up 5 bases and J gave up 5 bases, with 19 bases separating them. The CDR3 reads CASSPYWRESHEQYF. The DNA for the CDR3 is TGTGCCAGCAGCCCCTACTGGAGGGAGTCCCACGAGCAGTACTTC.

At least ten counts were recorded for this clonotype. The V gene is TRBV11-2, the J gene TRBJ2-1; D might be TRBD1 (5 bases). CDR1 SGHAT and CDR2 FQNNGV come from the germline V gene. V lost 1 base and J 3 bases, leaving 10 bases between the germline ends. CDR3 length equals 15 residues. The CDR3 reads CASSLVKGNYNEQFF. CDR3 sequence (DNA): TGTGCCAGCAGCTTAGTTAAGGGGAACTACAATGAGCAGTTCTTC.

The table lists this clonotype with a few counts. The chain has TRBV29-1 and TRBJ2-7, with TRBD1 matching 7 bases. The ends lost 3 bases at V and 4 bases at J; junction bases unmatched: 6. The germline V gene encodes CDR1 SQVTM and CDR2 ANQGSEA. CDR3 length equals 13 residues. The CDR3 here is CSVEKIQGYEQYF. In DNA, the CDR3 is TGCAGCGTTGAGAAAATACAGGGGTACGAGCAGTACTTC.

This clonotype was recorded many times. V and J are TRBV14 and TRBJ2-1, with D uncertain. There are 13 residues in the CDR3. Between the trimmed V and J ends, which lost 1 base and 13 bases, there was a span of 14 bases. From germline, CDR1 is SGHDN and CDR2 FVKESK. The CDR3 DNA reads TGTGCCAGCAGCCAAGGATATTCGCTAGTCCAGTTCTTC. This gives the protein CASSQGYSLVQFF.

This clonotype was observed a few times. The chain recombines TRBV3-1 with TRBJ2-7; perhaps TRBD2 as D (5 bases). V was pared by 4 bases and J by 6 bases, with 16 bases between. Germline assignment: CDR1 LGHDT and CDR2 YNNKEL (reference sequence). CDR3 length: 14 amino acids. CDR3 amino acids: CASSPRSVPGEQYF. For the CDR3, the DNA is TGTGCCAGCAGCCCACGTAGCGTACCGGGCGAGCAGTACTTC.

On this clonotype: Possible read error: a much larger clone is one base away. The V call is TRBV7-2, the J call TRBJ1-1; the D gene is possibly TRBD1 (5 bases). This CDR3 region has 18 residues. The germline V gene has CDR1 SGHTA and CDR2 FQGNSA. The CDR3 is CASSLVALGGYMNTEALF. The CDR3 DNA reads as TGTGCCAGCAGCTTAGTAGCCTTGGGGGGTTATATGAACACTGAAGCTTTATTT.

The genes are TRBV20-1 and TRBJ2-7; TRBD1 agrees at 10 bases. J was trimmed by 7 bases and V by 6 bases; bases with no gene match: 15. The germline gives CDR1 DFQATT, CDR2 SNEGSKA (reference sequence). The CDR3 has 15 residues. The CDR3 loop is CSALPSGQGKGEQYF. For the CDR3, the DNA is TGCAGTGCCCTACCCTCGGGACAGGGGAAAGGGGAGCAGTACTTC.

This clonotype was seen a handful of times. The CDR3 DNA reads TGTGCCAGCAGCCAGAAGGGACTACCTCTTCATGAGCAGTTCTTC. Its protein is CASSQKGLPLHEQFF. V is TRBV3-1 and J is TRBJ2-1, with TRBD2 identical over 7 bases. The CDR3 has 15 amino acids. The ends lost 3 bases at V and 8 bases at J; junction bases unmatched: 10. Germline-derived CDR1 and CDR2 are LGHDT and YNNKEL (reference sequence).

This clonotype was seen ten or more times. V usage is TRBV3-1 and J usage is TRBJ1-5; tentatively, D is TRBD1 (5 bases). V was clipped by 1 base and J by 5 bases, with 12 bases between them. CDR3 size: 15 residues. Germline values: CDR1 LGHDT, CDR2 YNNKEL (reference sequence). CDR3 sequence reads: CASSQGWQGYQPQHF. In DNA form, the CDR3 reads TGTGCCAGCAGCCAAGGGTGGCAGGGCTATCAGCCCCAGCATTTT.

This clonotype has a count of ten or more. The chain couples TRBV6-2 or TRBV6-3 to TRBJ2-1; D call uncertain. The germline V and J ends were trimmed by 5 bases and 5 bases, with 1 base remaining between them. The CDR3 spans 10 residues. The germline gives CDR1 MNHEY, CDR2 SVGEGT. The CDR3 DNA sequence: TGTGCCAGCAGTAACAATGAGCAGTTCTTC. Its protein is CASSNNEQFF.

This clonotype occurred many times. The chain is built from TRBV10-2 and TRBJ1-5, with D possibly matching TRBD1 (6 bases). The CDR3 has 13 residues. Germline lookup yields CDR1 WSHSY and CDR2 SAAADI. V lost 8 bases and J 3 bases, leaving 11 bases between the germline ends. In DNA, the CDR3 is TGCGCCAGCGCCGGGACAAACAATCAGCCCCAGCATTTT. Protein product: CASAGTNNQPQHF.

This clonotype was observed many times. The rearrangement uses TRBV7-3 and TRBJ2-2, with D uncertain. The CDR3 spans 12 residues. V lost 4 bases, J lost 7 bases, and 7 bases lay in between. Germline V CDR1 and CDR2: SGHTA, FQGTGA. The CDR3 loop is CASSSYGGELFF. CDR3 DNA sequence: TGTGCCAGCAGCTCGTATGGCGGGGAGCTGTTTTTT. Together with reference TRBV7-3 and TRBJ2-2, the CDR3 gives the full variable domain: GAGVSQTPSNKVTEKGKYVELRCDPISGHTALYWYRQSLGQGPEFLIYFQGTGAADDSGLPNDRFFAVRPEGSVSTLKIQRTERGDSAVYLCASSSYGGELFFGEGSRLTVL.

This clonotype has at least ten counts. This chain connects TRBV6-1 to TRBJ2-1, with 7 bases fitting TRBD2. The CDR3 is 15 residues long. The junction had 9 bases not matched to a gene; V was cut back by 6 bases and J by 4 bases. Looked up from germline, CDR1 is MNHNS and CDR2 is SASEGT. The CDR3 loop is CASRDPGGKYNEQFF. In DNA, the CDR3 is TGTGCCAGCAGAGACCCGGGAGGCAAATACAATGAGCAGTTCTTC.

This clonotype was observed at least ten times. The CDR3 protein is CASSSLQTTQQYF. The CDR3 DNA is TGTGCCAGCAGCTCGTTACAGACTACGCAGCAGTACTTC. The rearrangement joins TRBV7-9 to TRBJ2-7; perhaps TRBD2 as D (5 bases). The V gene lost 4 bases and the J gene lost 8 bases, with 15 bases spanning the gap. This CDR3 is 13 amino acids long. Germline CDR1 and CDR2: SEHNR and FQNEAQ (reference sequence).

This clonotype was observed many times. The rearrangement uses TRBV13 and TRBJ2-5; 9 bases are shared with TRBD1. The V gene's germline CDR1 is PRHDT and CDR2 FYEKMQ (reference sequence). The CDR3 totals 16 residues. V was pared by 5 bases and J by 5 bases, with 12 bases of the junction left unmatched. As DNA, the CDR3 is TGTGCCAGCAGCACAATCTACAGGGGGCGCGGGGAGACCCAGTACTTC. This gives the protein CASSTIYRGRGETQYF.

This clonotype has at least ten counts. The chain carries TRBV10-3 and TRBJ2-7; 8 nucleotides match TRBD2. This CDR3 spans 13 amino acids. Germline V lookup: CDR1 ENHRY, CDR2 SYGVKD. Trimming cost V 10 bases and J 1 base; bases outside gene matches: 6. DNA for the CDR3: TGTGCCACCGGACTAGCTGATTCCTACGAGCAGTACTTC. Translated: CATGLADSYEQYF.

This clonotype was found a few times. The chain has TRBV29-1 and TRBJ2-1; TRBD1 matches 7 bases. The CDR3 is made up of 13 amino acids. Per germline, CDR1 SQVTM and CDR2 ANQGSEA. V lost 6 bases and J lost 7; bases outside the gene matches: 9. The CDR3 is CSVVRGQSNEQFF. CDR3 nucleotides: TGCAGCGTAGTCCGGGGACAGTCAAATGAGCAGTTCTTC.

This clonotype was recorded at least ten times. DNA of the CDR3: TGTGCCAGCAGCGTAGTCCCCTGGGAATCACCCCTCCACTTT. Translating it yields CASSVVPWESPLHF. This rearrangement joins TRBV7-3 to TRBJ1-6; no clear D. V was pared by 5 bases and J by 10 bases, with 15 bases between. The CDR3 extends over 14 amino acids. Germline lookup yields CDR1 SGHTA and CDR2 FQGTGA.

On this clonotype itself: This may be a read error, as it is one base from a much larger clone. The gene calls are TRBV20-1 and TRBJ2-1, with 8 bases identical to TRBD1. Germline V gene data show CDR1 as DFQATT and CDR2 as SNEGSKA (reference sequence). There are 14 residues in the CDR3. The CDR3 coding sequence is TGCAGTGCTTACTGGACAGGGTATGACAATGAGCAGCTCTTC. Protein: CSAYWTGYDNEQLF.

This clonotype was detected many times. The chain has TRBV7-8 and TRBJ2-1, with 7 bases fitting TRBD2. Germline V gene data show CDR1 as SGHVS and CDR2 as FQNEAQ. This CDR3 contains 15 residues. With V trimmed by 7 bases and J by 4 bases, 10 bases remained unmatched. The CDR3 bases are TGTGCCAGCACCAACAGACTAGCTCGATACAATGAGCAGTTCTTC. Its protein product is CASTNRLARYNEQFF.

The chain joins TRBV6-2 or TRBV6-3 to TRBJ1-4; 12 bases are shared with TRBD1. The CDR3 sequence is 19 residues long. From germline, CDR1 is MNHEY and CDR2 SVGEGT. The ends lost 2 bases at V and 8 bases at J; junction bases unmatched: 15. In DNA, the CDR3 is TGTGCCAGCAGTTACGAGTTTGGGACAGGGGGCACTCCTGAGGAAAAACTGTTTTTT. Amino acid sequence: CASSYEFGTGGTPEEKLFF.

The sample holds many counts of this clonotype. The chain has TRBV5-1 and TRBJ1-1; the D is unclear. The CDR3 spans 15 residues. Between the trimmed V and J ends, which lost 0 bases and 1 base, there was a span of 10 bases. From germline, CDR1 is SGHRS and CDR2 YFSETQ. The CDR3 coding sequence is TGCGCCAGCAGCTTGGGCGATGTCTGGAACACTGAAGCTTTCTTT. Translating it yields CASSLGDVWNTEAFF.

A remark on this clonotype: The conserved closing phenylalanine or tryptophan is absent in this CDR3, likely reflecting a read error. This chain uses TRBV29-1 with TRBJ1-1; 9 nucleotides line up with TRBD1. There are 12 residues in the CDR3. The germline CDR1 and CDR2 sequences are SQVTM and ANQGSEA. The ends lost 7 bases at V and 4 bases at J; junction bases unmatched: 4. In DNA, the CDR3 is TGCAGCGCTAGGACAGGGGCCACTGAAGCTTTCCTT. It specifies CSARTGATEAFL.

This clonotype was counted many times. The chain recombines TRBV24-1 with TRBJ2-5; the match to TRBD1 covers 12 bases. Germline assignment: CDR1 KGHDR and CDR2 SFDVKD. The CDR3 sequence is 17 residues long. The trim removed 4 bases at V and 9 bases at J, leaving 14 bases unmatched. The CDR3 region is CATSDQDRDRGLGAQYF. CDR3 in DNA: TGTGCCACCAGTGACCAGGACCGGGACAGGGGGCTTGGGGCCCAGTACTTC.

This clonotype was counted many times. The chain has TRBV5-1 and TRBJ2-5, with 7 bases aligning to TRBD1. This CDR3 region has 15 residues. V shed 4 bases and J 0 bases; nucleotides not matched to a gene: 6. CDR1 is SGHRS and CDR2 is YFSETQ in the germline V gene. The CDR3 region is CASSLLGQYQETQYF. The CDR3 DNA reads TGCGCCAGCAGCCTGCTGGGACAGTACCAAGAGACCCAGTACTTC.

This clonotype was picked up many times. The gene calls are TRBV18 and TRBJ2-3; D unclear. The CDR3 extends over 16 amino acids. Germline lookup yields CDR1 KGHSH and CDR2 LQKENI. V was trimmed by 2 bases and J by 0 bases, leaving 12 bases between them. The CDR3 region has the DNA TGTGCCAGCTCACCAGGGGTTCCTACAAGCACAGATACGCAGTATTTT. This gives the protein CASSPGVPTSTDTQYF.

This clonotype was detected many times. The chain links TRBV2 to TRBJ1-1, with D unclear. V shed 3 bases and J shed 6 bases, with 14 bases lying between them. Germline V gene sequence: CDR1 SNHLY, CDR2 FYNNEI. This CDR3 contains 14 residues. For the CDR3, the DNA is TGTGCCAGCAGTGAGGCCACCTCCTCACCTGAAGCTTTCTTT. Translation: CASSEATSSPEAFF.

This clonotype was seen repeatedly, ten times or more. This rearrangement joins TRBV9 to TRBJ2-2; D gene unclear. This CDR3 has 14 amino acids. The ends were cut back, 3 bases at V and 6 bases at J, with 12 bases in the middle. Looked up from germline, CDR1 is SGDLS and CDR2 is YYNGEE. The DNA for the CDR3 is TGTGCCAGCAGCGAAAGGACCGGCCCCGGGGAGCTGTTTTTT. Its translation is CASSERTGPGELFF.

This clonotype was observed many times. The chain has TRBV4-1 and TRBJ2-3; TRBD2 matches 7 bases. Germline V gene data show CDR1 as MGHRA and CDR2 as YSYEKL. The CDR3 contains 18 residues. V shed 4 bases, J shed 1 base, and the junction held 14 bases outside the gene matches. CDR3 coding DNA: TGCGCCAGCAGCCGAAGATCACTTTTGCTAGCGGGCACAGATACGCAGTATTTT. As protein: CASSRRSLLLAGTDTQYF.

This clonotype was recorded a few times. The rearrangement joins TRBV12-3 or TRBV12-4 to TRBJ1-1, with D perhaps TRBD1 (5 bases). The CDR3 covers 14 residues. The V end was cut by 2 bases, the J end by 4 bases, with 11 bases between. This CDR3 reads CASSLWWGGTEAFF. DNA of the CDR3: TGTGCCAGCAGTTTATGGTGGGGGGGCACTGAAGCTTTCTTT.

There are many counts of this clonotype. The J gene is TRBJ2-5, the V gene TRBV7-3; D is possibly TRBD2 (6 bases). The V and J ends lost 0 bases and 4 bases respectively, with 9 bases between them. Germline V gene lookup returns CDR1 SGHTA and CDR2 FQGTGA. The CDR3 runs 14 residues. The CDR3 DNA follows: TGTGCCAGCAGCTTAACCGGGGGAGGAGAGACCCAGTACTTC. It translates to CASSLTGGGETQYF.